These 4 T cell receptor beta chains were sequenced from one sample in a study of human T cells and chemical hapten exposure. TCRdb independently ran MiXCR on the RACE reads; one entry per CDR3 protein. Among 69,000 or so distinct CDR3 sequences listed, around 10% were seen once. The sample's time point: patch test 2, 6 weeks after DPC sensitization. Treatment here: therapeutic diphenylcyclopropenone sensitization with weekly scalp DPC. The specimen was whole blood, collected in connection with sensitization to the hapten diphenylcyclopropenone (DPC). The receptors here all came from a woman between 45 and 60 years old with alopecia areata. Some clones in this sample may be carry-over from other donors' samples.

This clonotype was observed many times. The chain carries TRBV7-2 and TRBJ2-3, with D unresolved. Germline loops: CDR1 SGHTA, CDR2 FQGNSA. V was trimmed by 1 base and J by 6 bases, leaving 11 bases between them. This CDR3 has 14 residues. DNA for the CDR3: TGTGCCAGCAGCTTAGGGGCCTTTCGGGATACGCAGTATTTT. Protein: CASSLGAFRDTQYF.

This clonotype is large in the sample. The CDR3 DNA follows: TGCAGCGTTGTGCCAGGAAACAATGAGCAGTTCTTC. Translated: CSVVPGNNEQFF. The chain links TRBV29-1 to TRBJ2-1, with D unclear. Germline V gene data show CDR1 as SQVTM and CDR2 as ANQGSEA. The CDR3 length is 12 residues. V shed 4 bases and J shed 5 bases, with 9 bases lying between them.

The table lists this clonotype with many counts. The chain carries TRBV29-1 and TRBJ1-2; D gene ambiguous. This CDR3 is 11 amino acids long. The germline CDR1 and CDR2 sequences are SQVTM and ANQGSEA. Trimming left V 7 bases short and J 4 bases short, with 10 bases between. The CDR3, as DNA: TGCAGCGCCGAACATGTCTATGGCTACACCTTC. This sequence encodes CSAEHVYGYTF.

CDR3 loop: CARSRPNRRDRGHSPLHF. The CDR3 nucleotides read TGTGCCAGAAGCCGACCCAACCGACGGGACAGGGGGCATTCACCCCTCCACTTT. The chain is built from TRBV5-3 and TRBJ1-6, with TRBD1 identical over 12 bases. TRBV5-3 counts as an open reading frame of uncertain function. This CDR3 is 18 amino acids long. Trimming at V came to 4 bases and at J to 8 bases, leaving 13 bases not matched to a gene.